The entry below gives a single TCR beta chain sequence along with its context. What it recognizes is unknown. Healthy donors of bone marrow made up the group. The data are from a study of cytomegalovirus exposure and HLA in healthy donors. 13 Jbeta primers and 60 Vbeta primers were used for the PCR. The repertoire was sequenced with immunoSEQ multiplex PCR; TCRdb's copy has only in-frame clones and lacks some. The data contain roughly 130,000 clones, roughly four fifths of them singletons. Germline-derived CDR1 and CDR2 are MGHRA and YSYEKL. Trimming removed 3 bases at V and 3 bases at J, with 18 bases between. The CDR3 covers 17 residues. Broader study findings: HLA allele associations emerged for around 15,000 TCR beta sequences in a later analysis, at 0.05 false discovery rate. Beyond CMV serostatus, there was no information to go on about immune exposure.

The chain is built from TRBV4-1 and TRBJ2-1; TRBD1 is a possible D gene (5 bases). Sequencing input: PBMCs. The sequence came from a male donor in good health and CMV-seropositive. The CDR3 reads CASSHSTGTPNYNEQFF. CDR3 nucleotide sequence: TGCGCCAGCAGCCATAGCACAGGAACACCCAACTACAATGAGCAGTTCTTC.